This TCR beta chain was captured by sequencing in a study of T cell changes during pregnancy in multiple sclerosis. TCRdb's copy holds only in-frame clones and misses some; the assay was immunoSEQ multiplex PCR. This sample has 75,000 to 100,000 clones; 90% occur once, and the top ten carry just over 0.75%. Germline CDR1 is SGDLS and CDR2 is YYNGEE. This CDR3 has 14 residues. V lost 0 bases, J lost 2 bases, and 8 bases lay in between. The sample was peripheral blood, taken in the second trimester of pregnancy. The V and J genes are TRBV9 and TRBJ1-1; D gene unclear. The clonotype originates from a female donor in good health, enrolled as a control in a pregnancy study. The CDR3 region is CASSVGSRNTEAFF. The CDR3 DNA sequence: TGTGCCAGCAGCGTAGGCAGTCGCAACACTGAAGCTTTCTTT.